A single sample is the source of the 3 T cell receptor beta chains below, sequenced in a study of graft-versus-host responses after intestinal transplantation. No antigens are known for them. Data came from immunoSEQ multiplex PCR; TCRdb stores just in-frame clones and leaves some out. The repertoire includes about 81,000 clones, approximately 91% of them detected once, and roughly 0.31% sits in the top ten. The specimen comprised unstimulated CD4+ T cells sorted from spleen or lymph node cells, sampled before intestinal transplant. These receptors were collected from a human donor who received an intestinal transplant.

V is TRBV18 and J is TRBJ2-1, with D maybe TRBD2 (7 bases). The germline V gene encodes CDR1 KGHSH and CDR2 LQKENI. V was clipped by 2 bases and J by 3 bases, with 11 bases between them. This CDR3 is built from 15 residues. The CDR3: CASSPGLGGYNEQFF. In nucleotides, the CDR3 is TGTGCCAGCTCACCAGGACTAGGGGGCTACAATGAGCAGTTCTTC.

The chain carries TRBV5-4 and TRBJ1-1, with 7 nucleotides matching TRBD1. The trim removed 0 bases at V and 1 base at J, leaving 3 bases unmatched. The CDR3 is made up of 15 amino acids. The germline V gene encodes CDR1 SGHNT and CDR2 YYREEE (reference sequence). The CDR3 coding sequence is TGTGCCAGCAGCTTGGCCGGGACAGCGAACACTGAAGCTTTCTTT. Amino acid sequence: CASSLAGTANTEAFF.

The rearrangement joins TRBV27 to TRBJ1-6, with D unclear. There are 15 residues in the CDR3. With 4 bases removed from V and 8 bases from J, the gap between germline ends came to 15 bases. The V gene's germline CDR1 is MNHEY and CDR2 SMNVEV (reference sequence). This CDR3 reads CASSSSGRMDSPLHF. The CDR3 region has the DNA TGTGCCAGCAGTTCCTCCGGGAGGATGGATTCACCCCTCCACTTT.